Listed here is a single T cell receptor beta chain. No antigen is known for it. CDR1 is SNHLY and CDR2 is FYNNEI in the germline V gene. CDR3 length equals 12 residues. The V end lost 3 bases, the J end lost 4 bases, and 6 bases lay between the germline ends. The entry originates in a study of blood T cells in healthy people across ages. Findings of the study overall: Possibly, changes in expanded clonotypes were confounded because donor CMV status was unknown. Calculation of diversity from one million T cells yielded estimates considered to be underestimates.

The authors ran a second PCR of roughly 7 to 11 cycles using a sample-barcoded 5' primer and a J-beta primer mix. One entry per CDR3 protein, called by TCRdb with MiXCR from the 5' RACE reads. The sample records 700,000 to 850,000 distinct CDR3 sequences, around half being singletons. This sequence originates from an elderly man in good health. The chain couples TRBV2 to TRBJ1-1; no clear D. Sample: blood. CDR3 loop: CASSDSFTEAFF. CDR3 DNA: TGTGCCAGCAGTGATTCTTTCACTGAAGCTTTCTTT. Variable domain in full (rest from reference TRBV2 and TRBJ1-1): EPEVTQTPSHQVTQMGQEVILRCVPISNHLYFYWYRQILGQKVEFLVSFYNNEISEKSEIFDDQFSVERPDGSNFTLKIRSTKLEDSAMYFCASSDSFTEAFFGQGTRLTVV.